The rows below give T cell receptor beta chains drawn from one sample of a study of response to subunit inactivated influenza vaccine. TCRdb ran MiXCR on the RT-PCR reads and lists one entry per CDR3 protein. Of 450,000 to 600,000 distinct CDR3 sequences listed, less than 8% were seen once; the top ten hold 10% to 15%. The sample was PBMCs from blood, taken about 24 months after vaccination. These receptors all stem from a man between 50 and 70 years old who received an inactivated influenza vaccine. Each CDR3 is given with its conserved first and last residue. Fields, in order: V gene, D gene, clone size, J gene, CDR3 DNA, CDR3 protein. The D gene is left open where the match is weak. Only some rows state a clone size, as once, few, many or a class for expanded clones.

>TRBV6-2/TRBV6-3|-|few|TRBJ1-1
TGTGCCAGCTATTTCACCCATGGGACGGCCTTGAACACTGAAGCTTTCTTT
CASYFTHGTALNTEAFF
>TRBV5-4|-|-|TRBJ2-3
TGTGCCAGGGGCTTGAAGGGAGATACGCAGTATTTT
CARGLKGDTQYF
>TRBV5-1|TRBD2|few|TRBJ2-1
TGCGCCAGCAGCTTGGTGAGGACTAGCGGGAGGAATGAGCAGTTCTTC
CASSLVRTSGRNEQFF
>TRBV15|-|-|TRBJ2-5
TGTGCCACCAGCAGCCGAGTGGGAGAGACCCAGTACTTC
CATSSRVGETQYF
>TRBV15|-|few|TRBJ1-5
TGTGCCACCAGCAGAGCGGATCAGCCCCAGCATTTT
CATSRADQPQHF
>TRBV5-1|-|-|TRBJ2-2
TGCGCCAGCAGCTTGTCTGCGAACACCGGGGAGCTGTTGTTT
CASSLSANTGELLF
>TRBV25-1|-|few|TRBJ1-2
TGTGCCAGCAGTGCGGCAGGGCGTTTTCGTGGCTACACCTTC
CASSAAGRFRGYTF
>TRBV5-1|TRBD1|many|TRBJ2-5
TGCGCCAGCAGCCAGGGACAGGGGGAGACCCAGTACTTC
CASSQGQGETQYF
>TRBV11-2|-|-|TRBJ1-5
TGTGCCAGCAGCCCCCTGGGTCAGCCCCAGCATTTT
CASSPLGQPQHF
>TRBV20-1|TRBD1|few|TRBJ1-5
TGCAGTGCTAGGGACAATGGACAGGGGGCGAGGCAGCCCCAGCATTTT
CSARDNGQGARQPQHF
>TRBV5-1|TRBD1|-|TRBJ2-2
TGCGCCAGCTGCTTGGACAGGGTAAACACCGGGGAGCTGTTTTTT
CASCLDRVNTGELFF
>TRBV4-1|-|-|TRBJ2-2
TGCGCCAGCAGCCTCAGCCCCGCTTTTGCCGGCCCGGGCATGGCTGGCGGGGAGCTGTTTTTT
CASSLSPAFAGPGMAGGELFF
>TRBV29-1|-|few|TRBJ2-7
TGCAGCGTGTCCGGGATGGGTCCCTACGAGCAGTACTTC
CSVSGMGPYEQYF
>TRBV4-3|TRBD1|-|TRBJ1-2
TGCGCCAGCAGCCGAAGTGGACAGGGGGCAGTCGGCTACACCTTC
CASSRSGQGAVGYTF
>TRBV6-5|-|-|TRBJ2-5
TGTGCCAGCAGTTCGGACGTCTCGAGGACCCAGTACTTC
CASSSDVSRTQYF
>TRBV25-1|-|many|TRBJ1-1
TGTGCCAGCAGTGATGGGGGAAGGGTCACTGAAGCTTTCTTT
CASSDGGRVTEAFF
>TRBV12-3/TRBV12-4|TRBD2|-|TRBJ2-3
TGTGCCAGCAGTCCCCTAGCGGGGGGCCCCACAGATACGAAGTATTTT
CASSPLAGGPTDTKYF
>TRBV15|-|-|TRBJ2-7
TGTACCACCAGCAGAGGACATTCCTACGAGCAGTACTTC
CTTSRGHSYEQYF
>TRBV19|-|few|TRBJ2-2
TGTGCCAGTAGTATGAGGAGTAACGCCGGGGAGCTGTTTTTT
CASSMRSNAGELFF
>TRBV4-1|TRBD2|few|TRBJ2-1
TGCGCCAGCAGCCAAAGCGGGGGGCTCTTCTACAATGAGCAGTTCTTC
CASSQSGGLFYNEQFF
>TRBV12-3/TRBV12-4|-|-|TRBJ2-2
TGTGCCAGCAGTTTGGAACAGGGCTCCTGGGGCGGGGAGCTGTTTTTT
CASSLEQGSWGGELFF
>TRBV12-3/TRBV12-4|-|few|TRBJ1-1
TGTGCCAGCAGTTTTTCGGGGGCCATGAACACTGAAGCTTTCTTT
CASSFSGAMNTEAFF
>TRBV11-2|TRBD1|few|TRBJ1-5
TGTGCCAGCAGCTTAGCGACAGGGGATCAGCCCCAGCATTTT
CASSLATGDQPQHF
>TRBV11-2|-|-|TRBJ1-6
TGTGCCAGCAGCATCCAGGGGTTTCCCGTTAATTCACCCCTCCACTTT
CASSIQGFPVNSPLHF
>TRBV12-3/TRBV12-4|-|many|TRBJ1-5
TGTGCCAGCAGTTTGACCGACAATCAGCCCCAGCATTTT
CASSLTDNQPQHF
>TRBV20-1|-|few|TRBJ2-3
TGCAGTGCTAGTGACCTAACCACAGATACGCAGTATTTT
CSASDLTTDTQYF
>TRBV12-3/TRBV12-4|-|few|TRBJ1-2
TGTGCCAGCACCCAAAGGTCGGTTAACTATGGCTACACCTTC
CASTQRSVNYGYTF
>TRBV12-3/TRBV12-4|TRBD1|few|TRBJ2-7
TGTGCCAGCAACAGGGGGACGGACGAGCAGTACTTC
CASNRGTDEQYF
>TRBV6-1|-|-|TRBJ2-1
TGTGCCAGCAGGACAAGCTCCTACAATGAGCAGTTCTTC
CASRTSSYNEQFF
>TRBV4-2|TRBD1|few|TRBJ1-3
TGTGCCAGCAGCCAACTGGACAGGTCCAGCTCTGGAAACACCATATATTTT
CASSQLDRSSSGNTIYF
>TRBV4-3|-|-|TRBJ2-2
TGCGCCAGCAGCCATCAAGGGAACACCGGGGAGCTGTTTTTT
CASSHQGNTGELFF
>TRBV3-1|-|-|TRBJ1-3
TGTGCCAGCAGCCAAGTAGGGGCACTCTCTGGAAACACCATATATTTT
CASSQVGALSGNTIYF
>TRBV29-1|-|-|TRBJ2-1
TGCAGCGCAGGGGACAATGAGCAGTTCTTC
CSAGDNEQFF
>TRBV11-3|-|many|TRBJ2-1
TGTGCCAGCAGCTCCGCTCGGGGCGGGTACAATGAGCAGTTCTTC
CASSSARGGYNEQFF
>TRBV3-1|-|many|TRBJ2-1
TGTGCCAGCACCCGGGGAACACCAGACCATGGCGATGAGCAGTTCTTC
CASTRGTPDHGDEQFF
>TRBV2|-|few|TRBJ2-7
TGTGCCAGCAGCACAATGTACGAGCAGTACTTC
CASSTMYEQYF
>TRBV10-3|-|-|TRBJ1-1
TGTGCCATCACCACGGGGGCGAGCACTGAAGCTTTCTTT
CAITTGASTEAFF
>TRBV20-1|-|few|TRBJ2-5
TGCAGTGCTAGACCAGGAGTCCGTGGGGAGACCCAGTACTTC
CSARPGVRGETQYF
>TRBV20-1|-|many|TRBJ2-7
TGCAGTGCTCCATTTGTAGGGAGCAACGAGCAGTACTTC
CSAPFVGSNEQYF
>TRBV5-1|-|few|TRBJ1-2
TGCGCCAGCAGCTTCAGTCCTATAGAGGGAGGCGGCTACACCTTC
CASSFSPIEGGGYTF
>TRBV10-3|TRBD1|many|TRBJ2-7
TGTGCCATCAGTGGAGTCGGGACAGGGAGCTACGAGCAGTACTTC
CAISGVGTGSYEQYF
>TRBV4-3|TRBD2|few|TRBJ2-3
TGCGCCAGCAGCCAAGGGGTTGCGCTAGCGGAAGATACGCAGTATTTT
CASSQGVALAEDTQYF
>TRBV7-9|-|few|TRBJ2-7
TGTGCCAGCAGCTTAGGGCCGGGGTCGGCCTACGAGCAGTACTTC
CASSLGPGSAYEQYF
>TRBV7-8|TRBD2|medium-sized|TRBJ2-1
TGTGCCAGCAGCTTAGTGGTTAGCGGGATCAATGAGCAGTTCTTC
CASSLVVSGINEQFF
>TRBV20-1|-|many|TRBJ2-1
TGCAGTGCTAGAGTCTTGGCTTATGAGCAGTTCTTC
CSARVLAYEQFF
>TRBV5-1|TRBD2|-|TRBJ2-1
TGCGCCAGCAAGGGGACTAGCCGCTACAATGAGCAGTTCTTC
CASKGTSRYNEQFF